The clone carrying this TCR beta chain was seen just once. Antigen: not known. It was with a sample-barcoded 5' primer and a J-beta primer mix that a second PCR of roughly 7 to 12 cycles was run. TCRdb redid the calling of the 5' RACE reads with MiXCR, one entry per CDR3 protein. The sample has about 1.4 million distinct CDR3 sequences, approximately 63% seen once. The record originates from a study of blood T cells in healthy people across ages. Overall study findings and caveats: Long-lived and aged donors differed, with more naive CD4+ cells and higher diversity in the long-lived.

With each sample, at least 5 micrograms of total RNA were extracted. CDR1 is SEHNR, CDR2 FQNEAQ, per germline (reference sequence). V lost 6 bases and J lost 4; bases outside the gene matches: 8. The CDR3 length is 16 residues. The genes are TRBV7-9 and TRBJ2-2; 10 nucleotides line up with TRBD2. The receptor was isolated from a man aged 18 to 29 in good health. Sequencing was performed on blood. The CDR3 sequence: CASRGTSEPSTGELFF. The CDR3 DNA sequence: TGTGCCAGCAGGGGGACTAGCGAGCCAAGCACCGGGGAGCTGTTTTTT.